This T cell receptor (beta chain) originates from a study of metastatic and nonmetastatic thyroid tumors. Study overall: Patients with malignant and benign thyroid disease provided blood and tumor or nodule tissue, whose repertoires were compared.

This clone was seen many times. What it binds is not known. Study-wide results and limits: It was reported that TCR beta diversity was significantly higher in malignant thyroid tumors than benign nodules, in blood and tumor.

Before thyroid surgery, none of the patients had received any treatment. The length of the CDR3 is 14 residues. Germline-derived CDR1 and CDR2 are KGHDR and SFDVKD. Trimming removed 2 bases from V and 4 bases from J; junction bases left unmatched: 3. Methods used by the authors: The authors used CDR3 differences across clinicopathological groups to build a distant-metastasis classifier for papillary thyroid cancer. Using MiXCR, TCRdb re-called clones from the PCR reads. The V and J calls follow TCRdb's processing rather than the paper's. Of 15,000 or so clones in the sample, roughly a quarter are singletons; the top ten hold 11%.

Sequences were obtained from blood. This chain links TRBV24-1 with TRBJ2-5; 7 bases map to TRBD1. The sequence was obtained from a male donor with papillary thyroid cancer or a benign thyroid nodule (not recorded which). Some clones in this sample may be carry-over from other donors' samples. The CDR3 DNA sequence: TGTGCCACCAGTGATTCGACAGGGACAGAGACCCAGTACTTC. Translated, it gives CATSDSTGTETQYF.